This T cell receptor beta chain was identified during a study of siplizumab effects on memory and regulatory T cells. Findings and limits, study-wide: The study found that mappable alloreactive CD4+ clones averaged around 69% Treg-derived with siplizumab and roughly 27% in controls. Significant reduction of alloreactive sequences traceable to unstimulated CD4+ memory cells was observed with siplizumab.

Remarks on this clone: Its antigen is as yet unknown.

CDR1 is MNHEY and CDR2 is SVGAGI in the germline V gene. This CDR3 spans 15 amino acids. V was shortened by 5 bases and J by 9 bases, with 20 bases between the two germline ends. Sequencing of each sample assayed roughly 100,000 TCR templates. Method: immunoSEQ multiplex PCR; TCRdb's copy keeps in-frame clones and lacks some. This table holds some 90,000 clones, over 80% found once. The clonotype comes from a human donor in good health. Source material: CD4+ T cells sorted from blood. This chain connects TRBV6-5 to TRBJ1-5; D remains unclear. CDR3 nucleotide sequence: TGTGCCAGCAGTCCCGAAGCCGCCACGGATGGGCCCCAGCATTTT. This translates into CASSPEAATDGPQHF.